The entry that follows covers one T cell receptor (beta chain) sequence. What it recognizes is unknown. Method: immunoSEQ multiplex PCR; TCRdb's copy keeps in-frame clones and lacks some. The profile shows 48,000 or so clones, approximately 86% of them singletons. The data were obtained in a study of PD-L1 blockade in urothelial cancer. V lost 4 bases, J lost 1 base, and 5 bases stayed unmatched. This CDR3 has 16 amino acids. CDR1 is MGHRA and CDR2 is YSYEKL in the germline V gene. The study's findings and limits: Larger 3-week expansion of tumor-associated blood clones was seen in durable-benefit patients. Pretreatment TCR clonality in blood under the median foretold superior survival.

Time point given: peripheral blood 6 weeks after treatment start. This clonotype originated in a man aged 60 to 75 with urothelial cancer. The V call is TRBV4-1, the J call TRBJ2-5; 11 bases fit TRBD2. The material sequenced was PBMCs, taken around atezolizumab (anti-PD-L1) treatment. The DNA of the CDR3 is TGCGCCAGCAGCCGTGCTAGCGGGGGGTCCCAAGAGACCCAGTACTTC. This gives the protein CASSRASGGSQETQYF.